Below are 15 T cell receptor beta chains sequenced from a single sample in a study of CD8+CD57+ T cells in acquired aplastic anemia. Patients sequenced had flow cytometry evidence of CD8+CD57+ cell expansion. Genomic DNA, serving as template, underwent TCR beta VDJ and CDR3 profiling. From the reads, TCRdb called clonotypes with MiXCR, one entry per CDR3 protein. Of some 160,000 distinct CDR3 sequences in the sample, roughly half were seen once. The specimen sequenced was sorted CD4+, CD8+, or CD8+CD57+ T cells (not recorded which) from PBMCs. The receptors shown here come from a human donor with aplastic anemia.

This clonotype was observed at least ten times. V usage is TRBV12-5 and J usage is TRBJ1-5; a weak D match, TRBD1 (5 bases). Germline V gives CDR1 LGHNT, CDR2 FRNRAP. Trimming pared 2 bases from V and 3 bases from J, leaving 11 bases between. The CDR3 is 15 amino acids. Here the CDR3 DNA reads TGTGCTAGTGGTTTGTCCGGGACCGTCAATCAGCCCCAGCATTTT. Translation: CASGLSGTVNQPQHF.

The rearrangement links TRBV20-1 to TRBJ2-1; 7 nucleotides align to TRBD2. The CDR3 is made up of 15 amino acids. CDR1 is DFQATT, CDR2 SNEGSKA, per germline (reference sequence). After removal of 0 bases from V and 3 bases from J, the junction contained 5 bases not matched to a gene. CDR3 sequence: CSARDSTSYYNEQFF. Here the CDR3 DNA reads TGCAGTGCTAGAGATTCGACTAGCTACTACAATGAGCAGTTCTTC.

This chain joins TRBV6-1 and TRBJ1-1; 7 bases fit TRBD1. This CDR3 has 13 residues. CDR1 MNHNS and CDR2 SASEGT come from the germline V gene. Trimming cost V 7 bases and J 2 bases; bases outside gene matches: 4. The CDR3 region is CASTRGGNTEAFF. The CDR3 bases are TGTGCCAGCACCAGGGGGGGAAACACTGAAGCTTTCTTT.

V gene TRBV29-1 combines with J gene TRBJ1-1; D possibly corresponds to TRBD1 (6 bases). The CDR3 loop spans 12 amino acids. V lost 7 bases to trimming and J lost 3 bases, with 12 bases between them. Germline V gives CDR1 SQVTM, CDR2 ANQGSEA. CDR3 loop: CSGWGQDTEAFF. DNA for the CDR3: TGCAGCGGATGGGGGCAGGACACTGAAGCTTTCTTT.

The chain employs TRBV10-3 and TRBJ2-3; 12 bases map to TRBD2. The CDR3 extends over 18 amino acids. With V trimmed by 10 bases and J by 1 base, 15 bases remained unmatched. Germline V CDR1 and CDR2: ENHRY, SYGVKD. The CDR3 protein is CASSPGLAGPLGTDTQYF. The CDR3 nucleotides are TGTGCCAGCAGCCCCGGACTAGCGGGGCCTTTGGGCACAGATACGCAGTATTTT.

This clonotype was observed many times. The J gene is TRBJ2-3, the V gene TRBV7-9; the D gene is possibly TRBD2 (5 bases). Trimming pared 5 bases from V and 4 bases from J, leaving 16 bases between. The germline gives CDR1 SEHNR, CDR2 FQNEAQ (reference sequence). This CDR3 comprises 15 residues. CDR3 residues: CASSPKGRISDTQYF. In DNA, the CDR3 is TGTGCCAGCAGCCCCAAAGGGAGAATCTCAGATACGCAGTATTTT.

This chain's CDR3 is CASSMRVGTDTQYF. In nucleotides, the CDR3 is TGTGCCAGTAGTATGAGGGTGGGCACAGATACGCAGTATTTT. The chain is built from TRBV19 and TRBJ2-3, with D perhaps TRBD2 (5 bases). The CDR3 consists of 14 residues. Deletions cut 3 bases from V and 1 base from J, with 8 bases between. Germline CDR1 LNHDA, CDR2 SQIVND (reference sequence).

The V and J genes are TRBV19 and TRBJ1-2; 7 positions agree with TRBD1. Germline CDR1 and CDR2: LNHDA and SQIVND (reference sequence). V lost 4 bases to trimming and J lost 2 bases; unmatched junction nucleotides: 16. The CDR3 is made up of 18 amino acids. The DNA for the CDR3 is TGTGCCAGTAGTACATTAAGCCCTGCAGGACAGGAGAACTATGGCTACACCTTC. The encoded protein is CASSTLSPAGQENYGYTF. The entire variable domain, with the rest obtained from reference TRBV19 and TRBJ1-2, is as follows: DGGITQSPKYLFRKEGQNVTLSCEQNLNHDAMYWYRQDPGQGLRLIYYSQIVNDFQKGDIAEGYSVSREKKESFPLTVTSAQKNPTAFYLCASSTLSPAGQENYGYTFGSGTRLTVV.

This clonotype was observed many times. DNA of the CDR3: TGTGCCAGCAGTTACCGGACAGGGTTCACCTACGAGCAGTACTTC. As protein: CASSYRTGFTYEQYF. The chain employs TRBV6-5 and TRBJ2-7; 8 bases fit TRBD1. The CDR3 covers 15 residues. Germline assignment: CDR1 MNHEY and CDR2 SVGAGI. Trimming took 2 bases from V and 2 from J; bases not matched to a gene: 5.

This clonotype was seen repeatedly, ten times or more. The CDR3 DNA follows: TGCGCCAGCAGCTCGGGGACAGGACAAACTGAAGCTTTCTTT. The encoded protein is CASSSGTGQTEAFF. The chain links TRBV5-1 to TRBJ1-1, with 8 nucleotides matching TRBD1. J was trimmed by 5 bases and V by 3 bases; bases with no gene match: 6. Germline CDR1 is SGHRS and CDR2 is YFSETQ. The CDR3 is 14 amino acids.

This clonotype was seen many times. The V gene is TRBV6-1, the J gene TRBJ1-2, with D uncertain. Trimming removed 5 bases from V and 0 bases from J, with 13 bases in between. There are 15 residues in the CDR3. The germline V gene has CDR1 MNHNS and CDR2 SASEGT. CDR3 loop: CASSPHQPPNYGYTF. For the CDR3, the DNA is TGTGCCAGCAGTCCACACCAGCCCCCTAACTATGGCTACACCTTC.

CDR3 nucleotide sequence: TGTGCCAGCAGCAGCCGGACAGGATCCTATGGCTACACCTTC. It is translated as CASSSRTGSYGYTF. V is TRBV7-9 and J is TRBJ1-2; 7 bases agree with TRBD1. With 5 bases clipped from V and 4 bases from J, the junction kept 7 bases outside the gene matches. Looked up from germline, CDR1 is SEHNR and CDR2 is FQNEAQ (reference sequence). The CDR3 has 14 residues.

The chain links TRBV25-1 to TRBJ1-5, with D possibly TRBD1 on 5 matching bases. From germline, CDR1 is MGHDK and CDR2 SYGVNS. This CDR3 is 12 amino acids long. The V end was cut by 10 bases, the J end by 3 bases, with 10 bases between. CDR3 loop: CATSGHNQPQHF. In DNA form, the CDR3 reads TGTGCCACCTCAGGGCACAATCAGCCCCAGCATTTT.

The chain employs TRBV7-3 and TRBJ2-5, with D possibly being TRBD1 or TRBD2 (5 bases each). CDR3 length: 17 amino acids. Trimming took off 2 bases at V and 1 base at J, with 17 bases between the two ends. Per the germline V gene, CDR1 is SGHTA and CDR2 is FQGTGA. The DNA for the CDR3 is TGTGCCAGCAGCTTACTGGGCAGGCAGGGAGTCCAAGAGACCCAGTACTTC. Its protein is CASSLLGRQGVQETQYF.

The V gene is TRBV5-1, the J gene TRBJ2-7; TRBD1 agrees at 7 bases. Germline loops: CDR1 SGHRS, CDR2 YFSETQ. After removal of 0 bases from V and 4 bases from J, the junction contained 4 bases not matched to a gene. The CDR3 has 14 amino acids. The CDR3 reads CASSLEGQLYEQYV. As DNA, the CDR3 is TGCGCCAGCAGCTTGGAGGGACAGTTATACGAGCAGTACGTC.